The 8 T cell receptor beta chains below all came from one sample that was sequenced in a study of PD-1 blockade in classical Hodgkin lymphoma. The method was immunoSEQ multiplex PCR; TCRdb's version includes in-frame clones alone and lacks a portion of them. The sample lists 66,000 or so clones; about two thirds were seen once. Each patient experienced a relapse that followed autologous stem cell transplantation, and brentuximab vedotin exposure varied. Sequenced here: peripheral blood mononuclear cells (PBMCs), sampled before the second cycle of nivolumab. These receptors came from a human donor with classical Hodgkin lymphoma.

A few counts support this clone. V and J are TRBV28 and TRBJ1-5; 7 positions match TRBD1. This CDR3 is built from 16 residues. Trimming cost V 2 bases and J 2 bases; bases outside gene matches: 6. Germline V CDR1 and CDR2: MDHEN, SYDVKM. CDR3: CASSLEGTGGNQPQHF. In nucleotides, the CDR3 is TGTGCCAGCAGTTTAGAGGGAACAGGGGGCAATCAGCCCCAGCATTTT. The variable domain in full, completed from reference TRBV28 and TRBJ1-5, reads DVKVTQSSRYLVKRTGEKVFLECVQDMDHENMFWYRQDPGLGLRLIYFSYDVKMKEKGDIPEGYSVSREKKERFSLILESASTNQTSMYLCASSLEGTGGNQPQHFGDGTRLSIL.

This clone was detected only a few times. This chain uses TRBV4-2 with TRBJ2-7; D gene ambiguous. The CDR3 loop spans 18 amino acids. Between the trimmed V and J ends, which lost 0 bases and 1 base, there was a span of 19 bases. From germline, CDR1 is LGHNA and CDR2 YNFKEQ. The CDR3 spells CASSQEVLIWGRSYEQYF. The CDR3 nucleotides are TGTGCCAGCAGCCAAGAAGTTTTAATTTGGGGTAGGTCCTACGAGCAGTACTTC.

Notes on this clone: A read error may account for a junction end that differs from germline. V is TRBV7-7 and J is TRBJ2-1; D uncertain. CDR1 is SSHAT, CDR2 FNYEAQ, per germline (reference sequence). The CDR3 extends over 15 amino acids. The CDR3 spells CASSPLLVSHNEQFF. The CDR3 nucleotides are TGTGCTAGCAGCCCGCTTCTTGTGTCCCACAATGAGCAGTTCTTC.

The genes are TRBV28 and TRBJ2-1; a possible D gene is TRBD1 (5 bases). Trimming pared 4 bases from V and 6 bases from J, leaving 10 bases between. Per germline, CDR1 MDHEN and CDR2 SYDVKM. The CDR3 sequence is 13 residues long. In DNA form, the CDR3 reads TGTGCCAGCAGTTGGGTGACAGTCAATGAGCAGTTCTTC. As protein: CASSWVTVNEQFF.

The rearrangement joins TRBV19 to TRBJ2-5; possibly TRBD1 for D (5 bases). The length of the CDR3 is 13 residues. The V gene lost 6 bases and the J gene lost 7 bases, with 15 bases spanning the gap. Germline V gives CDR1 LNHDA, CDR2 SQIVND (reference sequence). DNA for the CDR3: TGTGCCAGTAGCGCTCAGGGATCCGCGACCCAGTACTTC. Protein product: CASSAQGSATQYF.

This chain joins TRBV25-1 and TRBJ1-2; possible D gene TRBD1, 5 bases. The CDR3 is 15 residues long. Looked up from germline, CDR1 is MGHDK and CDR2 is SYGVNS. V was trimmed by 5 bases and J by 0 bases, leaving 13 bases between them. The CDR3 DNA is TGTGCCAGCAGTTCGACACGGGGGTCTAACTATGGCTACACCTTC. Protein product: CASSSTRGSNYGYTF.

The table lists this clone with a few counts. The chain carries TRBV5-4 and TRBJ2-1; 10 nucleotides match TRBD2. Trimming took 3 bases from V and 8 from J; bases not matched to a gene: 5. The CDR3 is 14 residues long. The V gene's germline CDR1 is SGHNT and CDR2 YYREEE (reference sequence). DNA for the CDR3: TGTGCCAGCAGCTCCGCAGCGGGAGGGTATGAGCAGTTCTTC. Encoded protein: CASSSAAGGYEQFF.

This rearrangement joins TRBV5-4 to TRBJ2-7, with D possibly being TRBD1 (7 bases). From germline, CDR1 is SGHNT and CDR2 YYREEE (reference sequence). The V end lost 6 bases, the J end lost 6 bases, and 19 bases lay between the germline ends. The CDR3 totals 14 residues. Written as DNA, the CDR3 is TGTGCCAGCAACCTCGACAGGGTGGGGGGCGAGCAGTACTTC. It translates to CASNLDRVGGEQYF.